What follows is one TCR beta chain and its context. Antigen unknown. This sample was taken from a study of cytomegalovirus exposure and HLA in healthy donors. Turning to the study itself: Of 398 genotyped donors, more than 70% clustered with self-reported Caucasian donors.

Study results and limitations: It was only CMV serostatus that was available as immune exposure information.

The study ran its PCR with 60 Vbeta and 13 Jbeta primers. Per the authors' pipeline: Counted up in a later analysis, unique TCR beta chains came to around 80 million, with roughly 11 million shared. Method: immunoSEQ multiplex PCR; TCRdb's copy keeps in-frame clones and lacks some. V and J calls and clone size are given by that table; D and trimming were obtained from the DNA. This table holds some 84,000 clones, around three fifths found once. Input material: PBMCs. This clonotype was obtained from a woman aged 40 to 50 in good health and CMV-seropositive.

The CDR3 nucleotides are TGTGCCAGCTCATCAACAGGTCGTCAGCCCCAGCATTTT. Translation: CASSSTGRQPQHF. This rearrangement joins TRBV18 to TRBJ1-5, with TRBD1 as a possible D gene (5 bases). CDR1 is KGHSH, CDR2 LQKENI, per germline. This CDR3 is built from 13 residues. With 5 bases removed from V and 6 bases from J, the gap between germline ends came to 11 bases.